This T cell receptor beta chain was identified during a study of CD8 T cells in Susac syndrome. This clonotype was detected a few times. The CDR3 has 15 residues. From germline, CDR1 is MNHEY and CDR2 SVGAGI. The junction had 8 bases not matched to a gene; V was cut back by 4 bases and J by 8 bases. High-throughput TCR beta sequencing covered peripheral CD8+ and CD4+ T cells. The individuals used as controls were healthy donors who had been matched for both age and sex. CD8+ and CD4+ T cells were negatively isolated; TEMRA cells were FACS-enriched. Reverse transcription of about 0.45 to 1 ug RNA was performed with random hexamers. The method of amplification for TCR beta CDR3 was immunoSEQ multiplex PCR, covering 54 Vbeta and 13 Jbeta. TCRdb analysed the immunoSEQ multiplex PCR reads with MiXCR anew, one entry per CDR3 protein. This table holds around 170,000 distinct CDR3 sequences, about 90% found once.

This sequence was found in a human donor in good health. The rearrangement uses TRBV6-5 and TRBJ1-6; 7 bases agree with TRBD1. Material: CD4+ T cells from PBMCs. DNA of the CDR3: TGTGCCAGCAGTTCCTCCGGGACAGTTTATTCACCCCTCCACTTT. This sequence encodes CASSSSGTVYSPLHF.